This T cell receptor beta chain was recovered during a study of CD8+ T cells in alopecia areata. Study at large: The drug, oral tofacitinib, was given to treated patients at 5 to 10 mg twice daily.

Study-wide results and limits: Tofacitinib significantly decreased scalp clonality and expanded CD8+ clones among top 100. More clonal than normal scalp was lesional scalp, particularly alopecia totalis/universalis.

Treatment meaning: oral pan-JAK inhibitor, 5-10 mg twice daily. The authors sorted CD4+ and CD8+ T cells from PBMCs. In this sample, this clone turned up once. The antigen is unknown. Trimming cost V 4 bases and J 2 bases, with 11 bases left between them. This CDR3 contains 14 residues. Germline-derived CDR1 and CDR2 are MGHRA and YSYEKL. Following extraction, RNA underwent reverse transcription to cDNA, which served as the sequencing template. Some clones are missing from TCRdb's copy, which holds only in-frame ones; the method was immunoSEQ multiplex PCR. Seen here are approximately 180,000 clones, approximately 57% observed once, and the top ten hold under 1.2%.

Sequenced material: CD4+ T cells sorted from blood, taken at week 24, from a patient treated with tofacitinib. The source of this sequence is a human donor with alopecia areata. The rearrangement uses TRBV4-1 and TRBJ1-2; D not resolved. CDR3 region: CASSPSQWNYGYTF. In nucleotides, the CDR3 is TGCGCCAGCAGCCCCAGTCAGTGGAACTATGGCTACACCTTC.